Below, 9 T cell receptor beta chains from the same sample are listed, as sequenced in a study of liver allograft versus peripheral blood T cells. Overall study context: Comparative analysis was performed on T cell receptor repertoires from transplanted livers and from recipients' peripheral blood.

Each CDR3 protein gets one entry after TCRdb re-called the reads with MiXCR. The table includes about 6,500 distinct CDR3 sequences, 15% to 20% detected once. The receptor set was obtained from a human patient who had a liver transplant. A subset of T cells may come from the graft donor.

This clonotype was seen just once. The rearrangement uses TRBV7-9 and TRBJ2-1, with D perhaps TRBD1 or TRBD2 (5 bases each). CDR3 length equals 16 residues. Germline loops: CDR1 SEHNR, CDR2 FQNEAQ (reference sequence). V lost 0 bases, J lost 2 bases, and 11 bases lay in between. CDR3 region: CASSLATMGAYNEQFF. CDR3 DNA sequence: TGTGCCAGCAGCTTAGCAACCATGGGGGCCTACAATGAGCAGTTCTTC.

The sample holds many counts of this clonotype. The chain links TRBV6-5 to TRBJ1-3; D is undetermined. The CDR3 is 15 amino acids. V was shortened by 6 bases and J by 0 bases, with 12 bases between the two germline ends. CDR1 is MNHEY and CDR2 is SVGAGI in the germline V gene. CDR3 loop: CASSLGPSSGNTIYF. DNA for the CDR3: TGTGCCAGCAGCCTCGGTCCAAGCTCTGGAAACACCATATATTTT.

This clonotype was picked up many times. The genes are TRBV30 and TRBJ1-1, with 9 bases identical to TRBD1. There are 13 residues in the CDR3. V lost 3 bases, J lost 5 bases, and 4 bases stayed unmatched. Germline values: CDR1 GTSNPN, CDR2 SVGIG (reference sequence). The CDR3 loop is CAWRGQGWTEAFF. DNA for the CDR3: TGTGCCTGGAGGGGACAGGGTTGGACTGAAGCTTTCTTT.

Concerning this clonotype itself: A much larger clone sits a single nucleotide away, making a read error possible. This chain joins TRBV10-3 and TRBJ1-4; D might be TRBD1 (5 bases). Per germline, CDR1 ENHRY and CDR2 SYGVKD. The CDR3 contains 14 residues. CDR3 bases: TGTGCCAGCAGAGCCGGGACGGTGAATGAAAAACTGTCTTTT. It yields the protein CASRAGTVNEKLSF.

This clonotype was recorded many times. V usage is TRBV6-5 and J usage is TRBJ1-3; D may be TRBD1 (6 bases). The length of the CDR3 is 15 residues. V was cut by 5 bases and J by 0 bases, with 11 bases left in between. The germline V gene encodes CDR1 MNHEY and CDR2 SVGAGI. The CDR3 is CASSLGHRSGNTIYF. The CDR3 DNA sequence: TGTGCCAGCAGTCTGGGACACCGCTCTGGAAACACCATATATTTT.

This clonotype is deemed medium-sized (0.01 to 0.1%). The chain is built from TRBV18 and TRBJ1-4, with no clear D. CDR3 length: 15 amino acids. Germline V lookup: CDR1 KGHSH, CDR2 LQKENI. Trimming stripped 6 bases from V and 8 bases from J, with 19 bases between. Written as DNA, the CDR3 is TGTGCCAGCTCGGGAGAGGAACACGGCGGCGAAAAACTGTTTTTT. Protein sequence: CASSGEEHGGEKLFF.

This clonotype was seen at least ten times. CDR3 DNA: TGTGCCAGCAGGTCCGGGACGACTGAAGCTTTCTTT. It encodes CASRSGTTEAFF. The genes are TRBV6-6 and TRBJ1-1; D perhaps matches TRBD1 (5 bases). CDR1 MNHNY and CDR2 SVGAGI come from the germline V gene (reference sequence). V lost 6 bases to trimming and J lost 5 bases, with 10 bases between them. The CDR3 is 12 residues long.

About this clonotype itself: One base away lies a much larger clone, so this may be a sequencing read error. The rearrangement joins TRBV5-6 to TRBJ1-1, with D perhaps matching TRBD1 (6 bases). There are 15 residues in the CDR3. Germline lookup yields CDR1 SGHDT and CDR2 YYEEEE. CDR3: CASSWGDRTNNEAFF. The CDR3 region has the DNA TGTGCCAGCAGCTGGGGAGACAGGACCAACAATGAAGCTTTCTTT.

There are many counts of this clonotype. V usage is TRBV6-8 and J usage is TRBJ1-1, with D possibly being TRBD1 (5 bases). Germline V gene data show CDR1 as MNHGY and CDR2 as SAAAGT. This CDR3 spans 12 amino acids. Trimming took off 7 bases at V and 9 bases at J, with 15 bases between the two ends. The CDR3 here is CASTTPGLKAFF. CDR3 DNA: TGTGCCAGCACCACTCCGGGACTTAAAGCTTTCTTT.